This TCR beta chain was sequenced in a study of cytomegalovirus exposure and HLA in healthy donors. PCR primers comprised 60 Vbeta and 13 Jbeta primers. Profiling relied on immunoSEQ multiplex PCR, and the TCRdb table lists in-frame clones only, not all of them. The sample contains about 110,000 clones, over 75% of which appear only once. The length of the CDR3 is 15 residues. The V and J ends lost 4 bases and 4 bases, in that order; junction bases with no gene match: 6. The germline V gene has CDR1 SGHRS and CDR2 YFSETQ. The receptor was derived from a man aged 55-75 years in good health and CMV-seronegative. The sequencing input was PBMCs. The chain has TRBV5-1 and TRBJ2-2; 8 bases line up with TRBD2. The CDR3 is CASSDKSGGTGELFF. CDR3 coding DNA: TGCGCCAGCAGCGATAAGAGCGGGGGCACCGGGGAGCTGTTTTTT.